This is a list of T cell receptor beta chains from one sample in a study of blood T cell repertoires in COVID-19. Sequencing used immunoSEQ multiplex PCR; TCRdb keeps in-frame clones, though not all of them. This table has 160,000 or so clones, around 80% appearing once. Sequences were obtained from peripheral blood. Receptor source: a woman aged 45-59 years with acute or convalescent COVID-19. The CDR3 runs from the conserved cysteine through the conserved F or W. D genes are given only for firm matches. Some rows have no size entry. The others give once, few or many, or a class for an expanded clone.

j_call: TRBJ1-6
v_call: TRBV18
d_call: TRBD1
clone_size: .
cdr3_aa: CASSPGTGGSPLHF
cdr3_nt: TGTGCCAGCTCACCCGGGACAGGAGGTTCACCCCTCCACTTT

j_call: TRBJ2-3
v_call: TRBV4-2
d_call: .
clone_size: .
cdr3_aa: CASSQEERVFRTDTQYF
cdr3_nt: TGTGCCAGCAGCCAAGAAGAGCGGGTCTTTCGCACAGATACGCAGTATTTT

j_call: TRBJ1-4
v_call: TRBV28
d_call: .
clone_size: few
cdr3_aa: CASSRFSSRGEKLFF
cdr3_nt: TGTGCCAGCAGTCGATTTTCTTCTAGGGGTGAAAAACTGTTTTTT

j_call: TRBJ1-2
v_call: TRBV28
d_call: .
clone_size: few
cdr3_aa: CASSFRDRKRYGYTF
cdr3_nt: TGTGCCAGCAGTTTTCGGGATCGGAAACGCTATGGCTACACCTTC

j_call: TRBJ2-7
v_call: TRBV2
d_call: .
clone_size: few
cdr3_aa: CASWTSSVDEQYF
cdr3_nt: TGTGCCAGCTGGACATCTAGCGTCGACGAGCAGTACTTC

j_call: TRBJ1-2
v_call: TRBV5-1
d_call: .
clone_size: .
cdr3_aa: CASSPGGGVGYGYTF
cdr3_nt: TGCGCCAGCAGCCCCGGAGGGGGGGTTGGCTATGGCTACACCTTC

j_call: TRBJ2-1
v_call: TRBV19
d_call: TRBD2
clone_size: .
cdr3_aa: CASSPGYAGEGEQFF
cdr3_nt: TGTGCCAGTAGTCCTGGGTATGCGGGAGAGGGTGAGCAGTTCTTC

j_call: TRBJ1-1
v_call: TRBV19
d_call: .
clone_size: .
cdr3_aa: CASSTRTVRNTEAFF
cdr3_nt: TGTGCCAGTAGTACCCGGACAGTTCGGAACACTGAAGCTTTCTTT

j_call: TRBJ1-3
v_call: TRBV7-9
d_call: TRBD1
clone_size: .
cdr3_aa: CATRQGAPSGNTIYF
cdr3_nt: TGTGCCACCCGACAGGGAGCCCCCTCTGGAAACACCATATATTTT

j_call: TRBJ1-5
v_call: TRBV6-5
d_call: TRBD1
clone_size: .
cdr3_aa: CASTGGRYNQPQHF
cdr3_nt: TGTGCCAGCACAGGGGGGCGATACAATCAGCCCCAGCATTTT

j_call: TRBJ1-2
v_call: TRBV24-1
d_call: .
clone_size: .
cdr3_aa: CATSDQAFYGYTF
cdr3_nt: TGTGCCACCAGTGATCAAGCGTTCTATGGCTACACCTTC